Following are 23 T cell receptor beta chains from one sample sequenced in a study of blood T cell repertoires in COVID-19. Only in-frame clones appear in the TCRdb table, and some are missing; sequencing was by immunoSEQ multiplex PCR. This sample has about 110,000 clones, with around four fifths found just once. The sample comprised peripheral blood. The receptors originated from a woman aged 60-75 years with acute or convalescent COVID-19.

The V call is TRBV6-8, the J call TRBJ1-3, with D uncertain. This CDR3 region has 18 residues. Germline lookup yields CDR1 MNHGY and CDR2 SAAAGT. Deletions cut 0 bases from V and 0 bases from J, with 15 bases between. The CDR3 nucleotides are TGTGCCAGCAGTTACTCTCGGGAAAGACACACCTCTGGAAACACCATATATTTT. This sequence encodes CASSYSRERHTSGNTIYF.

The V and J genes are TRBV10-3 and TRBJ1-2; 8 bases line up with TRBD1. CDR1 is ENHRY and CDR2 is SYGVKD in the germline V gene. The CDR3 is 14 amino acids. V shed 6 bases, J shed 5 bases, and the junction held 8 bases outside the gene matches. CDR3 in amino acids: CAIRPPGQVYGYTF. The CDR3 region has the DNA TGTGCCATCAGACCACCGGGACAGGTATATGGCTACACCTTC.

The J gene is TRBJ1-4, the V gene TRBV7-9; 7 positions agree with TRBD1. V dropped 4 bases and J dropped 7; count of bases not matched to a gene: 9. Per germline, CDR1 SEHNR and CDR2 FQNEAQ (reference sequence). This CDR3 spans 15 amino acids. This CDR3 is CASSSVEGAGEKLFF. Here the CDR3 DNA reads TGTGCCAGCAGCTCGGTGGAGGGGGCGGGTGAAAAACTGTTTTTT. The full variable domain, its missing parts supplied by reference TRBV7-9 and TRBJ1-4, is DTGVSQNPRHKITKRGQNVTFRCDPISEHNRLYWYRQTLGQGPEFLTYFQNEAQLEKSRLLSDRFSAERPKGSFSTLEIQRTEQGDSAMYLCASSSVEGAGEKLFFGSGTQLSVL.

The chain has TRBV18 and TRBJ2-7, with D possibly matching TRBD2 (5 bases). This CDR3 has 13 amino acids. Trimming left V 2 bases short and J 5 bases short, with 10 bases between. Per the germline V gene, CDR1 is KGHSH and CDR2 is LQKENI. CDR3 sequence: CASSPRESDEQYF. CDR3 DNA: TGTGCCAGCTCACCAAGGGAGAGCGACGAGCAGTACTTC.

The chain couples TRBV7-6 to TRBJ2-7; TRBD2 aligns across 9 bases. The CDR3 spans 15 residues. CDR1 and CDR2 (germline): SGHVS, FNYEAQ. V lost 1 base, J lost 2 bases, and 3 bases stayed unmatched. The chain's CDR3 is CASSLEAGGPYEQYF. The CDR3 DNA follows: TGTGCCAGCAGCTTAGAGGCGGGAGGGCCCTACGAGCAGTACTTC.

The chain uses TRBV30 and TRBJ1-6; D is unclear. The germline V and J ends were trimmed by 0 bases and 7 bases, with 10 bases remaining between them. Germline V gives CDR1 GTSNPN, CDR2 SVGIG (reference sequence). The CDR3 consists of 14 residues. The CDR3 loop reads CAWSVTVPNSPLHF. The CDR3 nucleotides read TGTGCCTGGAGTGTAACAGTCCCGAATTCACCCCTCCACTTT.

V gene TRBV27 combines with J gene TRBJ2-3, with TRBD2 matching over 8 bases. This CDR3 comprises 13 residues. Germline V CDR1 and CDR2: MNHEY, SMNVEV (reference sequence). V lost 6 bases to trimming and J lost 8 bases; unmatched junction nucleotides: 7. CDR3 DNA sequence: TGTGCCAGCAGACCGGCCGGGGGGGGTACGCAGTATTTT. Amino acid sequence: CASRPAGGGTQYF.

The chain links TRBV5-4 to TRBJ2-7, with TRBD2 as a possible D gene (6 bases). V was pared by 3 bases and J by 2 bases, with 12 bases between. Germline CDR1 and CDR2: SGHNT and YYREEE (reference sequence). The CDR3 is 14 residues long. CDR3 region: CASSSGAGAYEQYF. In nucleotides, the CDR3 is TGTGCCAGCAGCTCCGGAGCGGGCGCCTACGAGCAGTACTTC.

This clone was observed a handful of times. This rearrangement joins TRBV12-3 or TRBV12-4 to TRBJ2-2, with a possible D match to TRBD2 (6 bases). The CDR3 totals 12 residues. Trimming removed 6 bases at V and 8 bases at J, with 10 bases between. The CDR3 reads CASREGKGELFF. CDR3 DNA sequence: TGTGCCAGCAGGGAGGGGAAGGGGGAGCTGTTTTTT.

The chain combines TRBV5-4 with TRBJ2-1; 8 nucleotides agree with TRBD2. Germline V CDR1 and CDR2: SGHNT, YYREEE (reference sequence). J gave up 15 bases and V 2 bases, and 4 bases lay outside the gene matches. The CDR3 sequence is 11 residues long. The CDR3 DNA reads as TGTGCCAGCAGCTTAGGCGGGAGGTGGTTCTTC. Protein product: CASSLGGRWFF.

This chain joins TRBV5-1 and TRBJ2-3; 7 bases map to TRBD1. With V trimmed by 4 bases and J by 1 base, 6 bases remained unmatched. Germline CDR1 SGHRS, CDR2 YFSETQ. The CDR3 consists of 15 residues. The CDR3 spells CASSIGGRGTDTQYF. CDR3 nucleotide sequence: TGCGCCAGCAGCATAGGGGGCAGGGGCACAGATACGCAGTATTTT.

This clone was seen only a few times. The chain is built from TRBV28 and TRBJ1-5; D ambiguous. Trimming stripped 7 bases from V and 3 bases from J, with 13 bases between. This CDR3 is built from 14 residues. Germline V gives CDR1 MDHEN, CDR2 SYDVKM. CDR3 sequence: CASTPGDDNQPQHF. The CDR3, as DNA: TGTGCCAGCACTCCCGGGGATGACAATCAGCCCCAGCATTTT.

This chain uses TRBV10-1 with TRBJ1-1; perhaps TRBD1 as D (5 bases). Germline V lookup: CDR1 WNHNN, CDR2 SYGVQD (reference sequence). V lost 9 bases and J 8 bases, leaving 7 bases between the germline ends. This CDR3 is built from 9 residues. The CDR3 DNA follows: TGCGCCAGGAAGGGGGAAGCTTTCTTT. Protein product: CARKGEAFF.

This sequence joins TRBV4-2 and TRBJ2-7; TRBD2 might be the D (5 bases). The length of the CDR3 is 15 residues. Per germline, CDR1 LGHNA and CDR2 YNFKEQ. V lost 0 bases and J lost 1, with 10 bases in between. The CDR3 loop reads CASSQDARTSYEQYF. The DNA for the CDR3 is TGTGCCAGCAGCCAAGATGCTCGGACTTCCTACGAGCAGTACTTC.

The chain is built from TRBV11-2 and TRBJ1-1, with D maybe TRBD1 (5 bases). V lost 0 bases to trimming and J lost 2 bases, with 10 bases between them. This CDR3 is 15 amino acids long. Germline CDR1 is SGHAT and CDR2 is FQNNGV. The CDR3 loop reads CASSLDGAANTEAFF. CDR3 nucleotides: TGTGCCAGCAGCTTAGATGGGGCGGCAAACACTGAAGCTTTCTTT. Using reference TRBV11-2 and TRBJ1-1 for the parts outside the CDR3, the full variable domain is EAGVAQSPRYKIIEKRQSVAFWCNPISGHATLYWYQQILGQGPKLLIQFQNNGVVDDSQLPKDRFSAERLKGVDSTLKIQPAKLEDSAVYLCASSLDGAANTEAFFGQGTRLTVV.

This chain connects TRBV5-4 to TRBJ1-3; D not resolved. The germline V gene has CDR1 SGHNT and CDR2 YYREEE (reference sequence). Trimming left V 0 bases short and J 13 bases short, with 17 bases between. The CDR3 is made up of 14 amino acids. The CDR3 here is CASSLDPRIDHIYF. CDR3 bases: TGTGCCAGCAGCTTGGATCCCAGGATCGACCATATATATTTT. Full variable domain (rest looked up from reference TRBV5-4 and TRBJ1-3): ETGVTQSPTHLIKTRGQQVTLRCSSQSGHNTVSWYQQALGQGPQFIFQYYREEENGRGNFPPRFSGLQFPNYSSELNVNALELDDSALYLCASSLDPRIDHIYFGEGSWLTVV.

Worth noting for this clone: The sample contains more than one DNA sequence encoding this CDR3. This sequence joins TRBV9 and TRBJ1-6, with D hard to call. The CDR3 sequence is 15 residues long. V shed 2 bases and J shed 7 bases, with 13 bases lying between them. Germline assignment: CDR1 SGDLS and CDR2 YYNGEE. The CDR3 DNA reads as TGTGCCAGCAGCGTTCGGGAGGATGGGAATTCACCCCTCCACTTT. Translation: CASSVREDGNSPLHF.

V and J are TRBV27 and TRBJ2-7; 12 bases line up with TRBD2. J gave up 6 bases and V 6 bases, and 6 bases lay outside the gene matches. The V gene's germline CDR1 is MNHEY and CDR2 SMNVEV (reference sequence). The CDR3 runs to 14 residues. The CDR3 nucleotides read TGTGCCAGCAGCAGAGGGACTAGCGGGCGCGAGCAGTACTTC. Amino acids: CASSRGTSGREQYF.

J is TRBJ1-2 and V is TRBV6-5; D may be TRBD1 (6 bases). The CDR3 length is 13 residues. Trimming cost V 8 bases and J 2 bases, with 12 bases left between them. Germline V CDR1 and CDR2: MNHEY, SVGAGI. CDR3 residues: CASARGTNYGYTF. The CDR3 coding sequence is TGTGCCAGCGCTAGAGGGACAAACTATGGCTACACCTTC.

V and J are TRBV7-6 and TRBJ2-1; D may be TRBD2 (5 bases). Between the trimmed V and J ends, which lost 0 bases and 10 bases, there was a span of 19 bases. The length of the CDR3 is 16 residues. Germline V gives CDR1 SGHVS, CDR2 FNYEAQ. Written as DNA, the CDR3 is TGTGCCAGCAGCTTAGCACCCCCGACCGGAGGAGGCGAGCAGTTCTTC. Its protein is CASSLAPPTGGGEQFF. Drawing the rest from reference TRBV7-6 and TRBJ2-1, the complete variable domain is GAGVSQSPRYKVTKRGQDVALRCDPISGHVSLYWYRQALGQGPEFLTYFNYEAQQDKSGLPNDRFSAERPEGSISTLTIQRTEQRDSAMYRCASSLAPPTGGGEQFFGPGTRLTVL.

This clone has a handful of counts. Here the CDR3 DNA reads TGTGCCAGCAGCTTAAGGGGACAGAGCACAGATACGCAGTATTTT. Its translation is CASSLRGQSTDTQYF. V gene TRBV7-3 combines with J gene TRBJ2-3, with 7 bases aligning to TRBD1. The CDR3 spans 15 residues. J gave up 0 bases and V 1 base, and 1 base lay outside the gene matches. Germline V CDR1 and CDR2: SGHTA, FQGTGA.

The chain couples TRBV29-1 to TRBJ2-7; a possible D gene is TRBD1 (5 bases). Trimming shortened V by 7 bases and J by 2 bases, and 12 bases separated the two germline ends. CDR3 length: 12 amino acids. Germline V gene data show CDR1 as SQVTM and CDR2 as ANQGSEA. CDR3 sequence reads: CSATGSTYEQYF. CDR3 nucleotides: TGCAGCGCAACAGGTTCAACCTACGAGCAGTACTTC.

V gene TRBV3-1 (or the pseudogene TRBV3-2) combines with J gene TRBJ1-1; 9 bases are shared with TRBD1. CDR3 length: 15 residues. Per the germline V gene, CDR1 is LGHDT and CDR2 is YNNKEL (reference sequence). With 4 bases clipped from V and 4 bases from J, the junction kept 7 bases outside the gene matches. The CDR3 DNA is TGTGCCAGCAGCCGAGGGACAGGGCGTCCCACTGAAGCTTTCTTT. This encodes CASSRGTGRPTEAFF.